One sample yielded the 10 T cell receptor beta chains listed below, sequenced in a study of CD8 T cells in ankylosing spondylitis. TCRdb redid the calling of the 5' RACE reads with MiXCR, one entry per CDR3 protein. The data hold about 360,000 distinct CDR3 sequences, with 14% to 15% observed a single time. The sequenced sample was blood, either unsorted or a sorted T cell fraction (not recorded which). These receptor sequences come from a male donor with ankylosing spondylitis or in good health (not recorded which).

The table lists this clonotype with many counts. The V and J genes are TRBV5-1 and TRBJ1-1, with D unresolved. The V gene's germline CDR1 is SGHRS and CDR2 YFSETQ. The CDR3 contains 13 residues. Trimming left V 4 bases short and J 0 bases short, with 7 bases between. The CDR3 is CASSDRVNTEAFF. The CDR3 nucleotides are TGCGCCAGCAGCGATCGGGTGAACACTGAAGCTTTCTTT.

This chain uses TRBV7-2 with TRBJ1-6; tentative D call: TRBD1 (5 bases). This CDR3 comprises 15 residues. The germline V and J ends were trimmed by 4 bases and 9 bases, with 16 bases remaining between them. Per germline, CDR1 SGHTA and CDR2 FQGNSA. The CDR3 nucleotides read TGTGCCAGCAGCTCCCGGGGCCAGCTTGGTTCACCCCTCCACTTT. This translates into CASSSRGQLGSPLHF. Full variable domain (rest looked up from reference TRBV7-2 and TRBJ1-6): GAGVSQSPSNKVTEKGKDVELRCDPISGHTALYWYRQSLGQGLEFLIYFQGNSAPDKSGLPSDRFSAERTGGSVSTLTIQRTQQEDSAVYLCASSSRGQLGSPLHFGNGTRLTVT.

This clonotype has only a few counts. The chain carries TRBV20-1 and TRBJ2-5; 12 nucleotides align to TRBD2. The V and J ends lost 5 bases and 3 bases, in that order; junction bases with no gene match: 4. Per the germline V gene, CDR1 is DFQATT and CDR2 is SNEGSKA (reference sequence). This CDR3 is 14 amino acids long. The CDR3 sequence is CSALAGGLKETQYF. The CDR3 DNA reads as TGCAGTGCTCTAGCGGGGGGGCTTAAAGAGACCCAGTACTTC.

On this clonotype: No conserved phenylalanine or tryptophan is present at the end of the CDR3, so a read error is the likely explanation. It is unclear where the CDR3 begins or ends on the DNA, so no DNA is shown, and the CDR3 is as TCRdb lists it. The CDR3 here is CASSKEGFADT. This rearrangement joins TRBV21-1 to TRBJ2-1; the tabulated D call, TRBD1, remains unverified against the DNA. TRBV21-1 is a listed pseudogene. The CDR3 sequence runs 11 residues, both termini included.

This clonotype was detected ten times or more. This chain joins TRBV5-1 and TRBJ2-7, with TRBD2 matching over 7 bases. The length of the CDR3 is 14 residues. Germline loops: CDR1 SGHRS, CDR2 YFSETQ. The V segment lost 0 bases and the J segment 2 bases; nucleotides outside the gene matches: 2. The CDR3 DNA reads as TGCGCCAGCAGCTTGGAGCGGGGCACCTACGAGCAGTACTTC. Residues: CASSLERGTYEQYF.

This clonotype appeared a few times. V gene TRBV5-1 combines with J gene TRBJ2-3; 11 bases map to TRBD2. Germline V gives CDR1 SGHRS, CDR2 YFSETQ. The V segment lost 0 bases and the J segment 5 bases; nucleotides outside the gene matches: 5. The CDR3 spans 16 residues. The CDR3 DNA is TGCGCCAGCAGCTTGGCCCTAGCGGGAGGAGAAGATACGCAGTATTTT. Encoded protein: CASSLALAGGEDTQYF. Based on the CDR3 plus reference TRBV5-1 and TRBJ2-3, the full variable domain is KAGVTQTPRYLIKTRGQQVTLSCSPISGHRSVSWYQQTPGQGLQFLFEYFSETQRNKGNFPGRFSGRQFSNSRSEMNVSTLELGDSALYLCASSLALAGGEDTQYFGPGTRLTVL.

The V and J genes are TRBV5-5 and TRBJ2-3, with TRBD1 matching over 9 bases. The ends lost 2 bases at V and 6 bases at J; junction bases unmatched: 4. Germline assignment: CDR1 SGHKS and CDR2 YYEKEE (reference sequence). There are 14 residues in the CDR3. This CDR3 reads CASSLQGASDTQYF. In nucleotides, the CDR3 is TGTGCCAGCAGCTTACAGGGGGCTTCGGATACGCAGTATTTT. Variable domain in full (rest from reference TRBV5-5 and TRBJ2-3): DAGVTQSPTHLIKTRGQQVTLRCSPISGHKSVSWYQQVLGQGPQFIFQYYEKEERGRGNFPDRFSARQFPNYSSELNVNALLLGDSALYLCASSLQGASDTQYFGPGTRLTVL.

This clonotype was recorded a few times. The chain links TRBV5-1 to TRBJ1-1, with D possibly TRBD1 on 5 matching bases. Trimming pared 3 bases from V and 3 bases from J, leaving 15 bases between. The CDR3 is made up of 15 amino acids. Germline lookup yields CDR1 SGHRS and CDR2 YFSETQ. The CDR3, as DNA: TGCGCCAGCAGCTCGACCGACAGAGCATACACTGAAGCTTTCTTT. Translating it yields CASSSTDRAYTEAFF. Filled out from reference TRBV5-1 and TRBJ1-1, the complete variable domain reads KAGVTQTPRYLIKTRGQQVTLSCSPISGHRSVSWYQQTPGQGLQFLFEYFSETQRNKGNFPGRFSGRQFSNSRSEMNVSTLELGDSALYLCASSSTDRAYTEAFFGQGTRLTVV.

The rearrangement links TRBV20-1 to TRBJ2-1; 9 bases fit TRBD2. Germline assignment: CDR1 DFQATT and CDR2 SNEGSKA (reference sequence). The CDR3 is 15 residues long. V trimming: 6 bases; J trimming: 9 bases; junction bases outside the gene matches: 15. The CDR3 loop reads CSAMRGTRGGSEQFF. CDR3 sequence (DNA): TGCAGTGCCATGAGAGGGACGCGGGGGGGCAGTGAGCAGTTCTTC.

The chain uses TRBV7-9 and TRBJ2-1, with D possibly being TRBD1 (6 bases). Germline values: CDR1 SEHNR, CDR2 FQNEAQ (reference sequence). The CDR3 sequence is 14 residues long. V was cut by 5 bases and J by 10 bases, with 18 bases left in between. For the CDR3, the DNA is TGTGCCAGCAGCCGAGAGCTCCTACAGGGCGAGCAGTTCTTC. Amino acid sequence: CASSRELLQGEQFF.